What follows are 5 T cell receptor beta chains derived from one specimen sequenced in a study of control samples from healthy donors and cancer patients (dated by TCRdb to 2020 to 2021). Library preparation employed the immunoSEQ multiplex PCR assay. TCRdb stores this immuneACCESS table with in-frame sequences only. Part of the clones is absent; in the studies checked, under half of the shortfall reflects unresolved V genes, and no reason is known for the rest. Present in this sample are under 85,000 clones, more than 70% of which were seen just once. The biggest ten clones account for roughly 6% of the sample. Sequences were obtained from PBMCs. All receptors come from a man in his 60s with colorectal cancer.

The chain uses TRBV30 and TRBJ1-5; 9 bases match TRBD1. Trimming at V came to 6 bases and at J to 2 bases, leaving 2 bases not matched to a gene. This CDR3 contains 13 residues. The germline V gene encodes CDR1 GTSNPN and CDR2 SVGIG (reference sequence). In nucleotides, the CDR3 is TGTGCCTGCGACAGGGGGGGCAATCAGCCCCAGCATTTT. Translating it yields CACDRGGNQPQHF.

V usage is TRBV11-3 and J usage is TRBJ2-5, with D possibly matching TRBD1 (5 bases). Germline CDR1 and CDR2: SGHNT and YENEEA. This CDR3 region has 17 residues. The ends were cut back, 5 bases at V and 0 bases at J, with 19 bases in the middle. The chain's CDR3 is CASSQNVGHLNQETQYF. CDR3 nucleotides: TGTGCCAGCAGCCAAAATGTTGGACACCTAAACCAAGAGACCCAGTACTTC.

This sequence joins TRBV2 and TRBJ2-1; D uncertain. The CDR3 loop spans 12 amino acids. V lost 1 base, J lost 4 bases, and 2 bases lay in between. The germline V gene encodes CDR1 SNHLY and CDR2 FYNNEI. CDR3 residues: CASSEEYNEQFF. The CDR3 DNA reads as TGTGCCAGCAGTGAAGAATACAATGAGCAGTTCTTC.

This chain's CDR3 is CASSYSGVEAFF. DNA of the CDR3: TGTGCCAGCAGTTACTCGGGAGTTGAAGCTTTCTTT. The V gene is TRBV6-2 or TRBV6-3, the J gene TRBJ1-1; D is undetermined. Deletions cut 0 bases from V and 7 bases from J, with 6 bases between. This CDR3 region has 12 residues. CDR1 is MNHEY, CDR2 SVGEGT, per germline.

The V and J genes are TRBV5-1 and TRBJ1-5, with a weak D call TRBD1 (6 bases). The ends were cut back, 4 bases at V and 3 bases at J, with 14 bases in the middle. CDR3 length: 15 residues. Looked up from germline, CDR1 is SGHRS and CDR2 is YFSETQ. The CDR3 sequence is CASSPGWGANQPQHF. The CDR3 nucleotides read TGCGCCAGCAGCCCAGGTTGGGGGGCCAATCAGCCCCAGCATTTT.